The entry below describes one T cell receptor beta chain. The sample originates from a study of blood T cell repertoires in COVID-19. TCRdb's copy holds only in-frame clones and misses some; the assay was immunoSEQ multiplex PCR. This table has about 250,000 clones, 80% to 90% appearing once. The trim removed 2 bases at V and 6 bases at J, leaving 5 bases unmatched. This CDR3 has 14 residues. The germline gives CDR1 SGHRS, CDR2 YFSETQ. This TCR was recovered from a young woman who had recovered from COVID-19. This rearrangement joins TRBV5-1 to TRBJ1-5; 7 nucleotides align to TRBD1. Sequenced input: PBMCs or T cells enriched from blood (not recorded which). Written as DNA, the CDR3 is TGCGCCAGCAGCTTTGGGGCAGGGGGTCAGCCCCAGCATTTT. The encoded protein is CASSFGAGGQPQHF.